Presented here are 20 T cell receptor beta chains from one specimen sequenced in a study of blood T cell repertoires in COVID-19. Libraries were prepared by immunoSEQ multiplex PCR; TCRdb keeps only in-frame clonotypes and omits some of them. The sample shows 390,000 or so clones, approximately 90% of them seen only once. Sequencing used PBMCs or T cells enriched from blood (not recorded which). These receptors all stem from a woman aged 50 to 60 who had recovered from COVID-19.

The chain couples TRBV3-1 (or the pseudogene TRBV3-2) to TRBJ2-1, with TRBD2 matching 7 bases. This CDR3 comprises 17 residues. The ends lost 0 bases at V and 3 bases at J; junction bases unmatched: 8. Germline V gives CDR1 LGHDT, CDR2 YNNKEL (reference sequence). In nucleotides, the CDR3 is TGTGCCAGCAGCCAAGATAAATCAGGGAGGGACTACAATGAGCAGTTCTTC. Translated: CASSQDKSGRDYNEQFF.

This chain links TRBV28 with TRBJ1-6; D is unclear. Trimming shortened V by 5 bases and J by 9 bases, and 14 bases separated the two germline ends. Per the germline V gene, CDR1 is MDHEN and CDR2 is SYDVKM. There are 14 residues in the CDR3. The CDR3 nucleotides read TGTGCCAGCAGTCCCCCCGAGTCCGGTTCACCCCTCCACTTT. Residues: CASSPPESGSPLHF.

This chain connects TRBV9 to TRBJ2-1, with D possibly TRBD1 on 5 matching bases. The CDR3 spans 13 residues. Looked up from germline, CDR1 is SGDLS and CDR2 is YYNGEE. Trimming left V 0 bases short and J 9 bases short, with 10 bases between. The CDR3 reads CASSVATRGEQFF. CDR3 bases: TGTGCCAGCAGCGTAGCTACAAGGGGTGAGCAGTTCTTC.

The V gene is TRBV5-4, the J gene TRBJ2-3; TRBD1 aligns across 9 bases. From germline, CDR1 is SGHNT and CDR2 YYREEE (reference sequence). The trim removed 6 bases at V and 1 base at J, leaving 6 bases unmatched. The CDR3 length is 15 residues. CDR3 nucleotides: TGTGCCAGCACCACCAGGACAGGGGGCACAGATACGCAGTATTTT. Its protein product is CASTTRTGGTDTQYF.

The chain joins TRBV19 to TRBJ1-5; TRBD1 is a possible D gene (5 bases). This CDR3 is built from 13 residues. Germline-derived CDR1 and CDR2 are LNHDA and SQIVND (reference sequence). V lost 7 bases and J lost 6, with 13 bases in between. The CDR3 DNA is TGTGCCAGTACGTCACAGGAAGGTCAGCCCCAGCATTTT. It yields the protein CASTSQEGQPQHF.

The chain has TRBV7-9 and TRBJ2-2; 8 positions match TRBD2. With 1 base clipped from V and 0 bases from J, the junction kept 4 bases outside the gene matches. Looked up from germline, CDR1 is SEHNR and CDR2 is FQNEAQ (reference sequence). CDR3 length equals 17 residues. CDR3 in DNA: TGTGCCAGCAGCTTAGGAGCTAGCGGGCCGAACACCGGGGAGCTGTTTTTT. Translating gives CASSLGASGPNTGELFF.

The chain uses TRBV19 and TRBJ2-7, with TRBD2 matching over 9 bases. V lost 3 bases to trimming and J lost 10 bases; unmatched junction nucleotides: 10. From germline, CDR1 is LNHDA and CDR2 SQIVND (reference sequence). The CDR3 is 14 residues long. CDR3 amino acids: CASSISAGGSAQYF. DNA for the CDR3: TGTGCCAGTAGTATTTCAGCGGGGGGATCTGCACAGTACTTC.

The genes are TRBV2 and TRBJ1-1, with no clear D. Germline V gene lookup returns CDR1 SNHLY and CDR2 FYNNEI. V was pared by 5 bases and J by 9 bases, with 13 bases between. This CDR3 is built from 12 residues. The CDR3 coding sequence is TGTGCCAGCAGTCCGGCGGGGTGGAAAGCTTTCTTT. Translating it yields CASSPAGWKAFF.

The chain carries TRBV27 and TRBJ1-2; possible D gene TRBD1, 6 bases. This CDR3 is built from 13 residues. CDR1 is MNHEY and CDR2 is SMNVEV in the germline V gene (reference sequence). Trimming stripped 5 bases from V and 1 base from J, with 8 bases between. For the CDR3, the DNA is TGTGCCAGCAGTGGGGGCCTTAACTATGGCTACACCTTC. This translates into CASSGGLNYGYTF.

V and J are TRBV7-6 and TRBJ1-1; TRBD1 matches 8 bases. Losses at the gene ends were 6 bases for V and 4 bases for J; bases not matched to a gene: 7. The CDR3 runs to 14 residues. Germline CDR1 reads SGHVS; CDR2 reads FNYEAQ. CDR3 residues: CASRPTGGSTEAFF. CDR3 coding DNA: TGTGCCAGCAGACCTACAGGGGGGAGCACTGAAGCTTTCTTT. Based on the CDR3 plus reference TRBV7-6 and TRBJ1-1, the full variable domain is GAGVSQSPRYKVTKRGQDVALRCDPISGHVSLYWYRQALGQGPEFLTYFNYEAQQDKSGLPNDRFSAERPEGSISTLTIQRTEQRDSAMYRCASRPTGGSTEAFFGQGTRLTVV.

V usage is TRBV7-2 and J usage is TRBJ1-1; no reliable D call. The CDR3 has 14 residues. Trimming removed 0 bases at V and 4 bases at J, with 9 bases between. Germline lookup yields CDR1 SGHTA and CDR2 FQGNSA. Here the CDR3 DNA reads TGTGCCAGCAGCTTAGCGCTGAGAAGCACTGAAGCTTTCTTT. This codes for CASSLALRSTEAFF.

This clone was counted only a few times. The V and J genes are TRBV7-9 and TRBJ1-3, with 7 bases lining up with TRBD1. J lost 0 bases, V lost 4 bases, and 3 bases had no gene match. Looked up from germline, CDR1 is SEHNR and CDR2 is FQNEAQ (reference sequence). The CDR3 totals 15 residues. The chain's CDR3 is CASSSDRRSGNTIYF. DNA of the CDR3: TGTGCCAGCAGCTCGGACAGGCGCTCTGGAAACACCATATATTTT.

The chain is built from TRBV4-1 and TRBJ1-4; 9 nucleotides agree with TRBD1. Germline V gene sequence: CDR1 MGHRA, CDR2 YSYEKL. The J segment lost 8 bases and the V segment lost 1 base, leaving 5 bases of the junction unmatched. The CDR3 covers 15 residues. CDR3 nucleotide sequence: TGCGCCAGCAGCCAAGTACAGGGGGCAAGCGAAAAACTGTTTTTT. Translated: CASSQVQGASEKLFF.

The V and J genes are TRBV28 and TRBJ1-6, with D perhaps matching TRBD1 (6 bases). The length of the CDR3 is 14 residues. CDR1 is MDHEN and CDR2 is SYDVKM in the germline V gene. Trimming shortened V by 7 bases and J by 7 bases, and 14 bases separated the two germline ends. The CDR3 loop is CASTPGTPNSPLHF. CDR3 nucleotide sequence: TGTGCCAGCACTCCTGGGACACCGAATTCACCCCTCCACTTT. The full variable domain, rest sourced from reference TRBV28 and TRBJ1-6, is DVKVTQSSRYLVKRTGEKVFLECVQDMDHENMFWYRQDPGLGLRLIYFSYDVKMKEKGDIPEGYSVSREKKERFSLILESASTNQTSMYLCASTPGTPNSPLHFGNGTRLTVT.

This clone was seen just once. V usage is TRBV2 and J usage is TRBJ2-5; TRBD1 agrees at 7 bases. Germline assignment: CDR1 SNHLY and CDR2 FYNNEI. V was pared by 5 bases and J by 1 base, with 7 bases of the junction left unmatched. This CDR3 comprises 15 residues. The CDR3 bases are TGTGCCAGCAGTATACAGGGACAGAGCCAAGAGACCCAGTACTTC. Translation: CASSIQGQSQETQYF.

The V and J genes are TRBV19 and TRBJ2-7; D unclear. Germline loops: CDR1 LNHDA, CDR2 SQIVND (reference sequence). V was trimmed by 6 bases and J by 0 bases, leaving 12 bases between them. CDR3 size: 14 residues. CDR3: CASSITPGSYEQYF. The CDR3 nucleotides read TGTGCCAGTAGCATAACCCCAGGCTCCTACGAGCAGTACTTC.

The chain joins TRBV3-1 (or the pseudogene TRBV3-2) to TRBJ1-1, with 7 bases identical to TRBD1. The CDR3 has 19 amino acids. Germline lookup yields CDR1 LGHDT and CDR2 YNNKEL (reference sequence). After removal of 4 bases from V and 0 bases from J, the junction contained 17 bases not matched to a gene. The CDR3 loop reads CASSPYTDRPIGMNTEAFF. In DNA, the CDR3 is TGTGCCAGCAGCCCTTATACGGACAGGCCGATTGGCATGAACACTGAAGCTTTCTTT.

The J gene is TRBJ2-5, the V gene TRBV6-2 or TRBV6-3; D possibly corresponds to TRBD1 (6 bases). Deletions cut 5 bases from V and 2 bases from J, with 12 bases between. This CDR3 comprises 14 residues. The V gene's germline CDR1 is MNHEY and CDR2 SVGEGT. CDR3 region: CASSKTGTQETQYF. As DNA, the CDR3 is TGTGCCAGCAGTAAAACCGGGACACAAGAGACCCAGTACTTC.

The genes are TRBV3-1 (or the pseudogene TRBV3-2) and TRBJ2-5, with 7 bases aligning to TRBD1. The germline V gene has CDR1 LGHDT and CDR2 YNNKEL (reference sequence). This CDR3 comprises 15 residues. V gave up 6 bases and J gave up 5 bases; unmatched junction bases: 12. CDR3 amino acids: CASRQRGGPDETQYF. CDR3 bases: TGTGCCAGCAGGCAAAGAGGGGGCCCAGATGAGACCCAGTACTTC.

The V gene is TRBV6-1, the J gene TRBJ1-2, with D possibly TRBD1 on 5 matching bases. V was pared by 3 bases and J by 4 bases, with 15 bases between. Looked up from germline, CDR1 is MNHNS and CDR2 is SASEGT. The CDR3 loop spans 15 amino acids. The CDR3 DNA reads as TGTGCCAGCAGTGAGTCAGGCAGGGTAGGCTATGGCTACACCTTC. It translates to CASSESGRVGYGYTF.